This T cell receptor beta chain was recorded in a study of radiation and T cells in renal cell carcinoma. Broader study findings: In blood, top tumor clones expanded by 2 weeks, shrinking by 4. Without pretreatment biopsies, baseline tumor clonotype presence was undetermined.

The time point is: baseline pretreatment blood. The treatment is: 15 Gy SBRT to primary tumor, nephrectomy 4 weeks later. Concerning this clone itself: Its matching antigen is unknown.

Repertoires were generated with immunoSEQ multiplex PCR, while TCRdb's copy carries only in-frame clones and drops some. The sample shows 150,000 or so clones, over 75% of them seen only once. This specimen consisted of blood, obtained from a patient whose treatment included radiotherapy and nephrectomy. The TCR sequence derives from a woman in her 50s with renal cell carcinoma.

The CDR3 here is CASSLAGGDKDTQYF. CDR3 coding DNA: TGTGCCAGCAGCTTAGCTGGCGGGGATAAAGATACGCAGTATTTT. V and J are TRBV7-9 and TRBJ2-3; TRBD2 might be the D (6 bases). CDR3 length: 15 residues. V was shortened by 0 bases and J by 5 bases, with 12 bases between the two germline ends. Germline values: CDR1 SEHNR, CDR2 FQNEAQ (reference sequence).